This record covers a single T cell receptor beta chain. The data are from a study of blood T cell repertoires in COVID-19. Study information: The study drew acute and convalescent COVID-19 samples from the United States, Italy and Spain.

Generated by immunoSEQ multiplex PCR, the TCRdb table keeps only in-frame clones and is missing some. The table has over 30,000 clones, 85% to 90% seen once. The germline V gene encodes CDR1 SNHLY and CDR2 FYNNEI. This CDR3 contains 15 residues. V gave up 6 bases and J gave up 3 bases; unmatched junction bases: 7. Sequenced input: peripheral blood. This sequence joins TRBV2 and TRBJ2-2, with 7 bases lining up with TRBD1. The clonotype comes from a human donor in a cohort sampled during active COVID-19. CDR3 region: CASRIQGLDTGELFF. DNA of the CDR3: TGTGCCAGCAGGATACAGGGGCTGGACACCGGGGAGCTGTTTTTT. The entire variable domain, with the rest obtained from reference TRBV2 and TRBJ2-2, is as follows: EPEVTQTPSHQVTQMGQEVILRCVPISNHLYFYWYRQILGQKVEFLVSFYNNEISEKSEIFDDQFSVERPDGSNFTLKIRSTKLEDSAMYFCASRIQGLDTGELFFGEGSRLTVL.